Listed below are T cell receptor beta chains from one sample, sequenced in a study of PD-1 blockade in mismatch repair-deficient tumors. Repertoires were generated with immunoSEQ multiplex PCR, while TCRdb's copy carries only in-frame clones and drops some. Of about 130,000 clones listed, roughly 86% are singletons. Sample: peripheral blood, taken approximately 71 weeks after starting pembrolizumab. All receptors come from an adult with mismatch repair-deficient cancer. Both conserved end residues are part of each CDR3. The order of the fields is J gene, D gene, V gene, clone size, CDR3 DNA, CDR3 protein. A D gene is named only where the DNA matches it firmly. The size of a clone is reported for some rows only, either as once, few or many, or as a class for expanded clones.

TRBJ1-1 | - | TRBV4-1 | - | TGCGCCAGCAGCTCAGGCCCCTTGAACACTGAAGCTTTCTTT | CASSSGPLNTEAFF
TRBJ1-1 | - | TRBV10-3 | - | TGTGCCATCAGTGAGTCGTACGGGGGGACTGAAGCTTTCTTT | CAISESYGGTEAFF
TRBJ2-7 | - | TRBV5-1 | - | TGCGCCAGCAGCTCACCGGGGCTCTACGAGCAGTACTTC | CASSSPGLYEQYF
TRBJ1-2 | TRBD1 | TRBV6-6 | once | TGTGCCAGCAGTGGGACAGGGACTAACTATGGCTACACCTTC | CASSGTGTNYGYTF
TRBJ1-5 | - | TRBV4-1 | - | TGCGCCAGCAGCCAAGATATCCGGGTTTTGGGGTCTCAGCCCCAGCATTTT | CASSQDIRVLGSQPQHF
TRBJ2-1 | TRBD2 | TRBV28 | - | TGTGCCAGCAGTCATCCAGCGGGAGTGAGCAATGAGCAGTTCTTC | CASSHPAGVSNEQFF
TRBJ2-1 | - | TRBV10-3 | - | TGTGCCATCAGTGAGCCTACCCGAGGGGGGGAGCCCGTGGGTGAGCAGTTCTTC | CAISEPTRGGEPVGEQFF
TRBJ2-6 | - | TRBV15 | - | TGTGCCACCAGCAGCGGACCTAGCTCTGGGGCCAACGTCCTGACTTTC | CATSSGPSSGANVLTF
TRBJ1-5 | - | TRBV6-1 | - | TGTGCCAGCAGTGAAAGACCGCATCAGCCCCAGCATTTT | CASSERPHQPQHF
TRBJ1-1 | - | TRBV18 | once | TGTGCCAGCTCAAGGGAAAGGGAAATGAACACTGAAGCTTTCTTT | CASSREREMNTEAFF
TRBJ2-7 | TRBD1 | TRBV16 | - | TGTGCCAGCAGCCACCCGGGACAGGGCTACGAGCAGTACTTC | CASSHPGQGYEQYF
TRBJ2-1 | - | TRBV5-8 | - | TGTGCCAGCAGCTTGCGTAGGAGGAGTTCCTACAATGAGCAGTTCTTC | CASSLRRRSSYNEQFF
TRBJ2-5 | TRBD2 | TRBV4-1 | - | TGCGCCAGCAGCCAAGAGACGAGGATTTCACTGGGACTAGCGAAGCGGGACTTC | CASSQETRISLGLAKRDF
TRBJ2-2 | TRBD2 | TRBV14 | - | TGTGCCAGCAGCCAAGATAACGGGAGGGGCACCGGGGAGCTGTTTTTT | CASSQDNGRGTGELFF
TRBJ2-6 | - | TRBV29-1 | - | TGCAGCGTTCGAGGGGGGGCCAACGTCCTGACTTTC | CSVRGGANVLTF
TRBJ2-7 | TRBD2 | TRBV29-1 | - | TGCAGCGTTGATGTAGCGGGAACCTACGAGCAGTACTTC | CSVDVAGTYEQYF